The 6 T cell receptor beta chains given below trace back to one sample, sequenced in a study of CD8+ T cells in alopecia areata. cDNA reverse transcribed from extracted RNA served as the sequencing template. Only in-frame clones appear in the TCRdb table, and some are missing; sequencing was by immunoSEQ multiplex PCR. The sample holds roughly 150,000 clones, approximately 53% seen once. The sample in question was CD8+ T cells sorted from blood, obtained at week 0. The receptor set was obtained from a human donor with alopecia areata.

The chain links TRBV29-1 to TRBJ2-6; no reliable D call. There are 17 residues in the CDR3. V lost 4 bases and J lost 0, with 16 bases in between. Germline CDR1 SQVTM, CDR2 ANQGSEA. CDR3 sequence: CSVVGVTETSGANVLTF. In nucleotides, the CDR3 is TGCAGCGTTGTAGGCGTAACTGAAACCTCTGGGGCCAACGTCCTGACTTTC.

This clone was seen a few times. The rearrangement uses TRBV12-5 and TRBJ1-2; D call uncertain. Looked up from germline, CDR1 is LGHNT and CDR2 is FRNRAP. Trimming left V 1 base short and J 8 bases short, with 5 bases between. This CDR3 is built from 11 residues. In DNA form, the CDR3 reads TGTGCTAGTGGTTTGGGGCCGGGCTACACCTTC. Residues: CASGLGPGYTF. The whole variable domain, remainder taken from reference TRBV12-5 and TRBJ1-2, is DARVTQTPRHKVTEMGQEVTMRCQPILGHNTVFWYRQTMMQGLELLAYFRNRAPLDDSGMPKDRFSAEMPDATLATLKIQPSEPRDSAVYFCASGLGPGYTFGSGTRLTVV.

V usage is TRBV30 and J usage is TRBJ1-2, with D maybe TRBD1 (5 bases). V gave up 3 bases and J gave up 2 bases, with 10 bases separating them. CDR1 GTSNPN and CDR2 SVGIG come from the germline V gene (reference sequence). This CDR3 is built from 13 residues. CDR3 coding DNA: TGTGCCTGGAGCACGGGGCTCAACTATGGCTACACCTTC. Translating it yields CAWSTGLNYGYTF.

The J gene is TRBJ2-7, the V gene TRBV9; the match to TRBD1 covers 7 bases. Germline CDR1 and CDR2: SGDLS and YYNGEE. V lost 4 bases, J lost 6 bases, and 1 base stayed unmatched. The CDR3 runs 11 residues. The CDR3 DNA sequence: TGTGCCAGCAGCCCAGGGGGCGAGCAGTACTTC. Translation: CASSPGGEQYF.

V is TRBV19 and J is TRBJ1-2; D ambiguous. The CDR3 sequence is 14 residues long. Germline V gene sequence: CDR1 LNHDA, CDR2 SQIVND (reference sequence). V was pared by 4 bases and J by 2 bases, with 11 bases between. The CDR3 spells CASSKTHLNYGYTF. CDR3 coding DNA: TGTGCCAGTAGTAAGACTCACCTAAACTATGGCTACACCTTC.

The gene calls are TRBV2 and TRBJ2-3; TRBD2 matches at 9 bases. J was trimmed by 1 base and V by 4 bases; bases with no gene match: 3. There are 15 residues in the CDR3. CDR1 SNHLY and CDR2 FYNNEI come from the germline V gene. For the CDR3, the DNA is TGTGCCAGCAGTGGAGGCGGGGGGGGCACAGATACGCAGTATTTT. This sequence encodes CASSGGGGGTDTQYF.